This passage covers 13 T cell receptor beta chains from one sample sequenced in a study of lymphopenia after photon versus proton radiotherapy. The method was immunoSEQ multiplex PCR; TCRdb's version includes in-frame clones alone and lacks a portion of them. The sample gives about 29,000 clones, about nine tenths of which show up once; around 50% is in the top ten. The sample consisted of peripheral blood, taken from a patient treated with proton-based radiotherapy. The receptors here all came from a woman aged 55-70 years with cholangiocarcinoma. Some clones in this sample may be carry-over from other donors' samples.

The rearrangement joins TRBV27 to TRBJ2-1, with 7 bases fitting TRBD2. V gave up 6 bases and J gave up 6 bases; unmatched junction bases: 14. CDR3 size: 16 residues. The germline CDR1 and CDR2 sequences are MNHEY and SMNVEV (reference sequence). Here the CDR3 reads CASRFLGTTQGNEQFF. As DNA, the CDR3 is TGTGCCAGCAGATTCCTTGGGACTACCCAGGGCAATGAGCAGTTCTTC.

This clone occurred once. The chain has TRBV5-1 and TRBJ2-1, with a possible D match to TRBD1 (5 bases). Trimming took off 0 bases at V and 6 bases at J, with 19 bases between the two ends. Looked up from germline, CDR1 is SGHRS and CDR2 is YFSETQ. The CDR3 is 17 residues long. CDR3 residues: CASSLGTLVLRGNEQFF. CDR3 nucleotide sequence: TGCGCCAGCAGCTTGGGCACCTTAGTACTTAGGGGCAATGAGCAGTTCTTC.

The CDR3 reads CASSPVLAKNIQYF. In DNA form, the CDR3 reads TGTGCCAGCAGCCCAGTCCTAGCCAAAAACATTCAGTACTTC. The chain carries TRBV27 and TRBJ2-4; D not resolved. Germline lookup yields CDR1 MNHEY and CDR2 SMNVEV (reference sequence). With 6 bases removed from V and 0 bases from J, the gap between germline ends came to 9 bases. CDR3 length: 14 residues.

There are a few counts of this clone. The chain's CDR3 is CASSWVSRGSSYEQYF. CDR3 DNA sequence: TGTGCCAGCAGTTGGGTCTCGCGCGGGAGCTCCTACGAGCAGTACTTC. The chain employs TRBV27 and TRBJ2-7, with TRBD2 matching 7 bases. This CDR3 comprises 16 residues. J was trimmed by 0 bases and V by 4 bases; bases with no gene match: 9. The germline V gene encodes CDR1 MNHEY and CDR2 SMNVEV (reference sequence).

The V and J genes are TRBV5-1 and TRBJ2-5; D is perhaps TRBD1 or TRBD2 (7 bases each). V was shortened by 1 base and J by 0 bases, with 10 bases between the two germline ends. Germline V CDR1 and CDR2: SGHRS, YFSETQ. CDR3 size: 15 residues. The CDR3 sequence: CASSLQGGYQETQYF. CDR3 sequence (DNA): TGCGCCAGCAGCTTGCAGGGGGGGTACCAAGAGACCCAGTACTTC.

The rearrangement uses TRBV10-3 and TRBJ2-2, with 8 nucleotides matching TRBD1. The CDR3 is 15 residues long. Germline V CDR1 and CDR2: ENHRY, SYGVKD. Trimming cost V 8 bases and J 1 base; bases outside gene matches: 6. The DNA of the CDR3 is TGTGCCATCCGAACCGGGACAGGGAACACCGGGGAGCTGTTTTTT. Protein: CAIRTGTGNTGELFF.

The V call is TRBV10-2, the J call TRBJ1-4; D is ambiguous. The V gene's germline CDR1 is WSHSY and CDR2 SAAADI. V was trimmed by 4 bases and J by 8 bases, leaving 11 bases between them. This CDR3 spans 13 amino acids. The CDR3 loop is CASSVRVGEKLFF. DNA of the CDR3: TGCGCCAGCAGTGTTAGGGTAGGGGAAAAACTGTTTTTT.

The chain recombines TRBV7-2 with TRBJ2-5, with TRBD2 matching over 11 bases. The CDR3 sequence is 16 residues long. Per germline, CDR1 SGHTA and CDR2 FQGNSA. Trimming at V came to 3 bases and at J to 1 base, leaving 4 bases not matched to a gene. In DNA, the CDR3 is TGTGCCAGCAGCTTGTACGGACTAGCGGGCCAAGAGACCCAGTACTTC. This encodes CASSLYGLAGQETQYF.

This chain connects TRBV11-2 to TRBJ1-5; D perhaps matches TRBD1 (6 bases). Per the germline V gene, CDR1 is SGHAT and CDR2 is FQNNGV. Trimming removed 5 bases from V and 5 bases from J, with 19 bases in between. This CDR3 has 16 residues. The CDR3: CASSPNPQGNYQPQHF. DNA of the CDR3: TGTGCCAGCAGCCCGAACCCACAGGGAAACTATCAGCCCCAGCATTTT.

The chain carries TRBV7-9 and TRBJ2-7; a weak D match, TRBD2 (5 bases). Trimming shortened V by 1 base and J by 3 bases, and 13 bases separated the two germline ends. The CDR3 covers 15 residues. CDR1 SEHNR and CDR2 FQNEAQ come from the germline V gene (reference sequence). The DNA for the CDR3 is TGTGCCAGCAGCTTAGATACGGGGAGCCTCTACGAGCAGTACTTC. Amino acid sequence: CASSLDTGSLYEQYF.

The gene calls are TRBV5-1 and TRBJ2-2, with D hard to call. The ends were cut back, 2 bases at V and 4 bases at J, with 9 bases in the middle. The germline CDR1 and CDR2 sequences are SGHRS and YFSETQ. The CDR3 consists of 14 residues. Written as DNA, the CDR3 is TGCGCCAGCAGCTTCGGTGGCAGCACCGGGGAGCTGTTTTTT. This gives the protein CASSFGGSTGELFF.

The CDR3 reads CASSEEGNIQYF. The DNA of the CDR3 is TGCGCCAGCAGTGAGGAGGGAAACATTCAGTACTTC. The chain links TRBV10-1 to TRBJ2-4; possibly TRBD2 for D (5 bases). The germline gives CDR1 WNHNN, CDR2 SYGVQD (reference sequence). The CDR3 length is 12 residues. The germline V and J ends were trimmed by 2 bases and 6 bases, with 5 bases remaining between them.

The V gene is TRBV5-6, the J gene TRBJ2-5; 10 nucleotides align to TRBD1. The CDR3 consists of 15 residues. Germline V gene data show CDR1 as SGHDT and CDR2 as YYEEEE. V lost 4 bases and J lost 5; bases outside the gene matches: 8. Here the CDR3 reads CASSRGTGQGETQYF. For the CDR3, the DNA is TGTGCCAGCAGCAGAGGGACGGGACAGGGGGAGACCCAGTACTTC.